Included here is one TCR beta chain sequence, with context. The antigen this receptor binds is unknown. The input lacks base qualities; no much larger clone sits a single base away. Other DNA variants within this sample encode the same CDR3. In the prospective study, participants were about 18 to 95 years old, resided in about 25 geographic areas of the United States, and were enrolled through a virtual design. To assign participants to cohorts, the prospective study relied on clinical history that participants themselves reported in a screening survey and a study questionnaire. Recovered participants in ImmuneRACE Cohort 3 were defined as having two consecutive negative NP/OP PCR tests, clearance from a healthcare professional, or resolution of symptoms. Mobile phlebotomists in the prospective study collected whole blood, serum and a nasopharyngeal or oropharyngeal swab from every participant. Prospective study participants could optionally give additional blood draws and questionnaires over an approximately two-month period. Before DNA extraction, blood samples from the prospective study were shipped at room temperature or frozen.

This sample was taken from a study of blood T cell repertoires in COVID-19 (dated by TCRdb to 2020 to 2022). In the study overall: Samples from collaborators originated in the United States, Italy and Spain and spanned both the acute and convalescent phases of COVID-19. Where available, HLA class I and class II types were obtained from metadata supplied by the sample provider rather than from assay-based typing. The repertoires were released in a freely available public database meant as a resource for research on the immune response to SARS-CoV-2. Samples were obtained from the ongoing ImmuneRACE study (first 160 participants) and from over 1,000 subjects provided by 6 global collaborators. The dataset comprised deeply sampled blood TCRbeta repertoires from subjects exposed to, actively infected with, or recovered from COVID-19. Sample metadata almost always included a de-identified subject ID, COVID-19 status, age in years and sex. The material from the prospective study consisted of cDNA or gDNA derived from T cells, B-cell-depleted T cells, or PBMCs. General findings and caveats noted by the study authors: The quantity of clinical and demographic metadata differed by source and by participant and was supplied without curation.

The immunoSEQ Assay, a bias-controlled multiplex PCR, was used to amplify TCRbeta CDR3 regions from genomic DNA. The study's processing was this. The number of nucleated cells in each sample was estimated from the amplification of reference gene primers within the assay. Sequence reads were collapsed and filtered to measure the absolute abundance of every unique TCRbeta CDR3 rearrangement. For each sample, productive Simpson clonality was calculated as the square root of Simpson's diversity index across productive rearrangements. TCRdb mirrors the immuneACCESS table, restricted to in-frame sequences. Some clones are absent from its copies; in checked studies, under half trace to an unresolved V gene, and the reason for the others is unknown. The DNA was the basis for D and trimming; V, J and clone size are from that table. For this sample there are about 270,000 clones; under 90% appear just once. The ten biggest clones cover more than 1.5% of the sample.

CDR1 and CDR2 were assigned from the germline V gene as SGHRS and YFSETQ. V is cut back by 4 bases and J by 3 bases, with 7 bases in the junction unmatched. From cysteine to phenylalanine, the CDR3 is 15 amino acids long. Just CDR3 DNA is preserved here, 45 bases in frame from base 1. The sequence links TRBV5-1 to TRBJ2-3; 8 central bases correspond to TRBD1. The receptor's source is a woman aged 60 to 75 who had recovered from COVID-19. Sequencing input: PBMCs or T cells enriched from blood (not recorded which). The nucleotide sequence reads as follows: TGCGCCAGCAGCACGGGGACAGGAGGGACAGATACGCAGTATTTT. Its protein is CASSTGTGGTDTQYF. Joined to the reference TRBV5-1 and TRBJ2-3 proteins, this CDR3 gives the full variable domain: KAGVTQTPRYLIKTRGQQVTLSCSPISGHRSVSWYQQTPGQGLQFLFEYFSETQRNKGNFPGRFSGRQFSNSRSEMNVSTLELGDSALYLCASSTGTGGTDTQYFGPGTRLTVL.